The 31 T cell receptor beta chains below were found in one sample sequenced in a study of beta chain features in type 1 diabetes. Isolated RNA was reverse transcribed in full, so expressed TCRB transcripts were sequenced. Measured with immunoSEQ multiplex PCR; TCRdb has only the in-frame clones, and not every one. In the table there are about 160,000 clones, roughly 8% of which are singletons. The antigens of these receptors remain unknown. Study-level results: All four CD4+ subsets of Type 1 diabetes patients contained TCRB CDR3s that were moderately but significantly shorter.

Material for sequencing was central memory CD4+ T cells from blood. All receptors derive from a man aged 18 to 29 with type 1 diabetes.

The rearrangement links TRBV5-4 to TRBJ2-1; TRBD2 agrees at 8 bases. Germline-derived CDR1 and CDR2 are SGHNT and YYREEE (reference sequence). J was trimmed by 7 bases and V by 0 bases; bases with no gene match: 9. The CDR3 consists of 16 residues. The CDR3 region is CASSLEGLAERNEQFF. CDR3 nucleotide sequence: TGTGCCAGCAGCTTGGAAGGACTAGCTGAAAGAAATGAGCAGTTCTTC.

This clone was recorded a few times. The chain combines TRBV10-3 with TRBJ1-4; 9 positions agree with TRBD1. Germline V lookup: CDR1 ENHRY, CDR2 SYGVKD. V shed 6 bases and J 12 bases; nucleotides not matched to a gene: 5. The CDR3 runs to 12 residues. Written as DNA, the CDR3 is TGTGCCATCAGCCCTACAGGGGGCGAACTGTTTTTT. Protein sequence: CAISPTGGELFF.

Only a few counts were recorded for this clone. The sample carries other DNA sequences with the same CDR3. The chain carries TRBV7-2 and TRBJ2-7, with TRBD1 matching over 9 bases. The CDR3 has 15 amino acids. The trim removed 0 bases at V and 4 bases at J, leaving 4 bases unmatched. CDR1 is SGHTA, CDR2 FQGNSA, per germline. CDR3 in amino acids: CASSLAGTGRYEQYF. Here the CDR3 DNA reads TGTGCCAGCAGCTTAGCCGGGACAGGGAGGTACGAGCAGTACTTC. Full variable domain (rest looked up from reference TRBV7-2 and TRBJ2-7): GAGVSQSPSNKVTEKGKDVELRCDPISGHTALYWYRQSLGQGLEFLIYFQGNSAPDKSGLPSDRFSAERTGGSVSTLTIQRTQQEDSAVYLCASSLAGTGRYEQYFGPGTRLTVT.

The CDR3 DNA sequence: TGTGCCAGCAGCCACCTTTGCGGGAGAACTAATGAAAAACTGTTTTTT. Translating gives CASSHLCGRTNEKLFF. This chain joins TRBV5-4 and TRBJ1-4; D unclear. Germline-derived CDR1 and CDR2 are SGHNT and YYREEE (reference sequence). The CDR3 is 16 amino acids. Deletions cut 4 bases from V and 1 base from J, with 14 bases between.

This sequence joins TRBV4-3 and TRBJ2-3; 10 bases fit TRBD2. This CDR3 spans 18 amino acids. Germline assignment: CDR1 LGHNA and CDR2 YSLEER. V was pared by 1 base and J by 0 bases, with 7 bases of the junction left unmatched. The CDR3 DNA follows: TGCGCCAGCAGCCAAGCGAGCGGGGGGGGATTAAGCACAGATACGCAGTATTTT. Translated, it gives CASSQASGGGLSTDTQYF.

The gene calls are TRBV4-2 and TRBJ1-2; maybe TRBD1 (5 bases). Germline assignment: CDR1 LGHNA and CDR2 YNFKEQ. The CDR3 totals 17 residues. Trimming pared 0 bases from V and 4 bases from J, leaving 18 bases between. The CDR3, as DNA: TGTGCCAGCAGCCAAGATCGGCCTGGGGCAGTTCGCTATGGCTACACCTTC. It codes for CASSQDRPGAVRYGYTF.

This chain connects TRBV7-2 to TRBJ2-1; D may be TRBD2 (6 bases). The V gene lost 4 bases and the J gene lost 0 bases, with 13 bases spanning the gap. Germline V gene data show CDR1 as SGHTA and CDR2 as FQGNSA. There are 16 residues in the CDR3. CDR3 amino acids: CASSSSAGSSYNEQFF. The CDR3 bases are TGTGCCAGCAGCTCAAGCGCGGGAAGCTCCTACAATGAGCAGTTCTTC.

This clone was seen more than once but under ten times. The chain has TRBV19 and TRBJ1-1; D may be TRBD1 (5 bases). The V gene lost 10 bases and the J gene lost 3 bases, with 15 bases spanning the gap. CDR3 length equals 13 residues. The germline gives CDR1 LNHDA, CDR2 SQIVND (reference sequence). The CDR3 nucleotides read TGTGCCACCGCGTTGGGGCAGCACACTGAAGCTTTCTTT. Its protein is CATALGQHTEAFF. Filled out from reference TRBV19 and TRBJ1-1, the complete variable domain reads DGGITQSPKYLFRKEGQNVTLSCEQNLNHDAMYWYRQDPGQGLRLIYYSQIVNDFQKGDIAEGYSVSREKKESFPLTVTSAQKNPTAFYLCATALGQHTEAFFGQGTRLTVV.

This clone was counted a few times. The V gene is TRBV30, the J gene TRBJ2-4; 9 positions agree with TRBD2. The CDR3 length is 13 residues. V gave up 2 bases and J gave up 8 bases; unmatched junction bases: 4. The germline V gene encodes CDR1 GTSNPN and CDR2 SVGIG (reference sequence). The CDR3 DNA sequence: TGTGCCTGGAGTAGAAGACTAGCGGACATTCAGTACTTC. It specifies CAWSRRLADIQYF.

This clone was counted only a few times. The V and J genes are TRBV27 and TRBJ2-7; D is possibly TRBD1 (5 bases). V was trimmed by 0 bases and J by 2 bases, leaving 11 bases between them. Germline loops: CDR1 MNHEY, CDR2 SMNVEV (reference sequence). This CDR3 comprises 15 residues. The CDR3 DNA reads TGTGCCAGCAGTTTATCGGTGGACACTACCTACGAGCAGTACTTC. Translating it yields CASSLSVDTTYEQYF.

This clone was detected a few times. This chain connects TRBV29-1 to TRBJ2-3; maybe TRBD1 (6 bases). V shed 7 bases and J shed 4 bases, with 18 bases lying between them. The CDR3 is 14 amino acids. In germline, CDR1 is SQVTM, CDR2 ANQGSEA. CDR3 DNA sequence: TGCAGCGCCTCCGGGACAACGGTCTCAGATACGCAGTATTTT. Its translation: CSASGTTVSDTQYF.

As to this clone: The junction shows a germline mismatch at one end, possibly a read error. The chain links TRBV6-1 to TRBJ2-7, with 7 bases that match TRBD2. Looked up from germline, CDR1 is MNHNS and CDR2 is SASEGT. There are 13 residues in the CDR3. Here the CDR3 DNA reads TGTGCCAGCAGTGAATTGACTAGCTGGAGTAGGGACTTC. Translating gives CASSELTSWSRDF.

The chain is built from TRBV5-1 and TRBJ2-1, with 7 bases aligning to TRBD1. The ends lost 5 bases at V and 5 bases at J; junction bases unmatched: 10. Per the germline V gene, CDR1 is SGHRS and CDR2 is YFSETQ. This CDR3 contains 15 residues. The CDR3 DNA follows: TGCGCCAGCAGGACGCGACAGGGAGAGGACAATGAGCAGTTCTTC. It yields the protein CASRTRQGEDNEQFF.

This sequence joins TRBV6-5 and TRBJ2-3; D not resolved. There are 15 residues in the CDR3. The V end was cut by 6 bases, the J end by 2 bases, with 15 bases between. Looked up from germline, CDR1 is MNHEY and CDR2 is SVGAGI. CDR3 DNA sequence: TGTGCCAGCAGCCCGCAAGGCACTATCACAGATACGCAGTATTTT. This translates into CASSPQGTITDTQYF.

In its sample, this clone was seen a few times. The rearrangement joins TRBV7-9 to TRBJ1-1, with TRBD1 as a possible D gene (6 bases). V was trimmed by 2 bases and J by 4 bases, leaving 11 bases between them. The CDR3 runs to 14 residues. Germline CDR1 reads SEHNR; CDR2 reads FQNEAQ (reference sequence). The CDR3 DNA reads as TGTGCCAGCAGCTTATTACAGGGTAGCACTGAAGCTTTCTTT. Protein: CASSLLQGSTEAFF.

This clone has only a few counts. The CDR3 region is CAWGSGRAGETQYF. The CDR3 DNA reads TGTGCCTGGGGTAGCGGGAGGGCCGGAGAGACCCAGTACTTC. This rearrangement joins TRBV30 to TRBJ2-5, with TRBD2 matching 11 bases. J lost 4 bases, V lost 5 bases, and 6 bases had no gene match. The CDR3 is 14 amino acids. Germline-derived CDR1 and CDR2 are GTSNPN and SVGIG (reference sequence). Together with reference TRBV30 and TRBJ2-5, the CDR3 gives the full variable domain: SQTIHQWPATLVQPVGSPLSLECTVEGTSNPNLYWYRQAAGRGLQLLFYSVGIGQISSEVPQNLSASRPQDRQFILSSKKLLLSDSGFYLCAWGSGRAGETQYFGPGTRLLVL.

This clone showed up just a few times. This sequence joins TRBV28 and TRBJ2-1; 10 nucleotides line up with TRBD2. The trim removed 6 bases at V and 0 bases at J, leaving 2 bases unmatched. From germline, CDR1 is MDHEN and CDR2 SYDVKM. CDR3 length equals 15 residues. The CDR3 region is CASRLAGPSYNEQFF. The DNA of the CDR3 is TGTGCCAGCAGACTAGCGGGGCCCTCCTACAATGAGCAGTTCTTC.

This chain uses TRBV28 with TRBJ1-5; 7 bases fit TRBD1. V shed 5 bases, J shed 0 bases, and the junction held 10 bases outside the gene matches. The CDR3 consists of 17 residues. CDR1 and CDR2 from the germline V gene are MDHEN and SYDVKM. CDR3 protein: CASSPLGTALSNQPQHF. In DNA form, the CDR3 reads TGTGCCAGCAGTCCCTTAGGGACAGCACTTAGCAATCAGCCCCAGCATTTT.

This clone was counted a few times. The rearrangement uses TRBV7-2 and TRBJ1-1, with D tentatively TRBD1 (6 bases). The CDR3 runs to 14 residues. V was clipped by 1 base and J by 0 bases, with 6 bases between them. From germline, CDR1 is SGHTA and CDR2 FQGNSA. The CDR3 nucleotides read TGTGCCAGCAGCTTAGGACAGGTGAACACTGAAGCTTTCTTT. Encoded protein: CASSLGQVNTEAFF.

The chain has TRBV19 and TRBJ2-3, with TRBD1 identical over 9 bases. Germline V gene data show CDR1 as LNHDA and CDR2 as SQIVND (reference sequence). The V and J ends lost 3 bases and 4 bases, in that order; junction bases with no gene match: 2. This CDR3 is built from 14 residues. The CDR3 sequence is CASSIRTGADTQYF. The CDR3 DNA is TGTGCCAGTAGTATCCGGACAGGGGCAGATACGCAGTATTTT.

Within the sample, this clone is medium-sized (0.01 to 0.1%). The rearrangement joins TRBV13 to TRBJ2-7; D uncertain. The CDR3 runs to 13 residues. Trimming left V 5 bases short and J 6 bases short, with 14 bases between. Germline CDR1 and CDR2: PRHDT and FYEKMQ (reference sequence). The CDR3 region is CASSRLVLLEQYF. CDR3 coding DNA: TGTGCCAGCAGCCGTCTAGTGCTCCTCGAGCAGTACTTC.

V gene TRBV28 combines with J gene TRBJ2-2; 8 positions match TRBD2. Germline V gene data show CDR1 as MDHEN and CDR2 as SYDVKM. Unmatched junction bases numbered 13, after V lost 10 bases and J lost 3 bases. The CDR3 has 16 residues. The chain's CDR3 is CATKIAGTSHTGELFF. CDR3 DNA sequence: TGTGCCACTAAGATTGCGGGGACTAGTCACACCGGGGAGCTGTTTTTT.

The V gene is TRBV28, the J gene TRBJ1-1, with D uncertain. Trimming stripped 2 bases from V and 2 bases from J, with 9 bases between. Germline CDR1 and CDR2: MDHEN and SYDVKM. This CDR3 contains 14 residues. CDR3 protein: CASSLALVNTEAFF. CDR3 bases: TGTGCCAGCAGTTTAGCCCTAGTTAACACTGAAGCTTTCTTT.

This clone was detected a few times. The CDR3 DNA follows: TGTGCCAGCAGTTCCTGGACAGTGCTGGGAGAGCAGTACTTC. Its protein product is CASSSWTVLGEQYF. This rearrangement joins TRBV27 to TRBJ2-7; possibly TRBD1 for D (6 bases). CDR1 and CDR2 (germline): MNHEY, SMNVEV (reference sequence). CDR3 length equals 14 residues. V was cut by 4 bases and J by 7 bases, with 17 bases left in between.

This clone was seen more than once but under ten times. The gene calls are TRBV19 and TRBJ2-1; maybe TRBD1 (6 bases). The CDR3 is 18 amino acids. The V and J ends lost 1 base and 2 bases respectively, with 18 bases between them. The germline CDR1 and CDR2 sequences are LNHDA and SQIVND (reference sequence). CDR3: CASSIVSGRGFTYNEQFF. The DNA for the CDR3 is TGTGCCAGTAGTATAGTTTCGGGCAGGGGTTTCACCTACAATGAGCAGTTCTTC.

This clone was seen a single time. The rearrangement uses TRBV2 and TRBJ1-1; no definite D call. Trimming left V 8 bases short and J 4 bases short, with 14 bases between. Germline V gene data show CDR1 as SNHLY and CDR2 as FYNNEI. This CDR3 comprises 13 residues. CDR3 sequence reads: CASVQEESTEAFF. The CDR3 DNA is TGTGCCAGCGTCCAGGAGGAGAGCACTGAAGCTTTCTTT.

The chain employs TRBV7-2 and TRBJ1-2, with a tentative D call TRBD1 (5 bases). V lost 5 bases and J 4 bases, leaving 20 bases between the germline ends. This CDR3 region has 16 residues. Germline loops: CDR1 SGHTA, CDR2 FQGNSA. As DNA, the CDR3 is TGTGCCAGCAGCCCAACGCCCGGGGGGTACGGCTATGGCTACACCTTC. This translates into CASSPTPGGYGYGYTF. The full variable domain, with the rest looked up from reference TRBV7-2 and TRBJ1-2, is GAGVSQSPSNKVTEKGKDVELRCDPISGHTALYWYRQSLGQGLEFLIYFQGNSAPDKSGLPSDRFSAERTGGSVSTLTIQRTQQEDSAVYLCASSPTPGGYGYGYTFGSGTRLTVV.

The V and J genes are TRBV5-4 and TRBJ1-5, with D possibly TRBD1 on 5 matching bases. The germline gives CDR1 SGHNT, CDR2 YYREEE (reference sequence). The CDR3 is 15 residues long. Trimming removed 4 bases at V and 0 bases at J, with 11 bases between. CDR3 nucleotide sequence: TGTGCCAGCAGCCGGGGGGGGGATAGCAATCAGCCCCAGCATTTT. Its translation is CASSRGGDSNQPQHF.

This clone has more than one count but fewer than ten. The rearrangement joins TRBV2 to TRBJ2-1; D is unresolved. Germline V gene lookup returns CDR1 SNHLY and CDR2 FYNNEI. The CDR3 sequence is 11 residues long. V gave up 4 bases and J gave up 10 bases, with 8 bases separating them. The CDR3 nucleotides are TGTGCCAGCAGTGGCGCCTCCGAGCAGTTCTTC. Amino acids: CASSGASEQFF.

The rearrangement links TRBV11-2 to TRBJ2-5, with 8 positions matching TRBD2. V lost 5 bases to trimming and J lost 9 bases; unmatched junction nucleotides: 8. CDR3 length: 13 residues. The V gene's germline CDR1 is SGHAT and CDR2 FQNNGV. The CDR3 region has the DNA TGTGCCAGCAGCCGGGTGCCGCGGGGGGCCCAGTACTTC. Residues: CASSRVPRGAQYF.

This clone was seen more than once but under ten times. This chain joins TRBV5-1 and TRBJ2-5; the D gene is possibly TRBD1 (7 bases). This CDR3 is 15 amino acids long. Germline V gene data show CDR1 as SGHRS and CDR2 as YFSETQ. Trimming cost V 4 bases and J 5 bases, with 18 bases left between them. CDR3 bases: TGCGCCAGCAGCGTGAGACAGGGAGGATGGGAGACCCAGTACTTC. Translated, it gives CASSVRQGGWETQYF.